Shown below are 21 T cell receptor beta chains from a single sample sequenced in a study of blood T cells in healthy people across ages. A sample-barcoded 5' primer and a J-beta primer mix were used in a second PCR of roughly 6 to 12 cycles. MiXCR, run by TCRdb on the 5' RACE reads, gives a single entry per CDR3 protein. The profile shows approximately 780,000 distinct CDR3 sequences, roughly 25% of them singletons. These sequences were also reported in another study, on T cells of mothers and their children.

Sequenced: blood. The receptors here all came from a boy younger than 18 in good health.

This chain joins TRBV6-6 and TRBJ2-5; TRBD2 matches 14 bases. Per germline, CDR1 MNHNY and CDR2 SVGAGI (reference sequence). The CDR3 has 15 amino acids. Trimming took 2 bases from V and 4 from J; bases not matched to a gene: 0. For the CDR3, the DNA is TGTGCCAGCAGTTACGGACTAGCGGGGGGAGAGACCCAGTACTTC. This gives the protein CASSYGLAGGETQYF.

For this clonotype: Likely a read error: the CDR3 ends without its conserved phenylalanine or tryptophan. The rearrangement joins TRBV30 to TRBJ2-7, with D maybe TRBD1 (5 bases). The assigned J gene may be wrong: the sequence end matches TRBJ2-1 better. The length of the CDR3 is 15 residues. Germline V CDR1 and CDR2: GTSNPN, SVGIG (reference sequence). CDR3 in DNA: TGTGCCTGGAGTCCCGCTCAAGGACACTGGAGTGAGCAGTTCATC. Residues: CAWSPAQGHWSEQFI.

This clonotype came up a few times. The chain couples TRBV19 to TRBJ1-2; D gene uncertain. In germline, CDR1 is LNHDA, CDR2 SQIVND (reference sequence). V lost 6 bases and J 0 bases, leaving 14 bases between the germline ends. The CDR3 spans 15 residues. This CDR3 reads CASSRMTATNYGYTF. The CDR3 DNA follows: TGTGCCAGTAGCCGAATGACGGCTACTAACTATGGCTACACCTTC.

This clonotype was counted only a few times. The V gene is TRBV4-1, the J gene TRBJ2-1, with TRBD2 identical over 11 bases. V shed 4 bases and J 6 bases; nucleotides not matched to a gene: 8. CDR1 is MGHRA, CDR2 YSYEKL, per germline. The CDR3 runs 16 residues. CDR3 nucleotide sequence: TGCGCCAGCAGCCTTGGGCTAGCGGGGGGTGTCAATGAGCAGTTCTTC. Translation gives CASSLGLAGGVNEQFF.

V gene TRBV20-1 combines with J gene TRBJ2-3; 9 nucleotides align to TRBD2. The CDR3 sequence is 16 residues long. The V gene end was trimmed by 0 bases and the J gene end by 2 bases; junction bases not matched to a gene: 6. Germline V CDR1 and CDR2: DFQATT, SNEGSKA (reference sequence). CDR3 bases: TGCAGTGCTAGAGATGGGCTAGCGGGGATCACAGATACGCAGTATTTT. Its protein product is CSARDGLAGITDTQYF.

J is TRBJ2-5 and V is TRBV9, with 9 bases aligning to TRBD2. This CDR3 is built from 16 residues. Germline trimming cut 4 bases from V and 5 bases from J; bases unmatched to any gene: 12. CDR1 and CDR2 from the germline V gene are SGDLS and YYNGEE. The CDR3 here is CASSSSGVLTGETQYF. CDR3 coding DNA: TGTGCCAGCAGCTCTAGCGGGGTCCTCACAGGGGAGACCCAGTACTTC.

This chain uses TRBV10-3 with TRBJ2-5; 7 bases fit TRBD1. The length of the CDR3 is 15 residues. The V gene end was trimmed by 3 bases and the J gene end by 1 base; junction bases not matched to a gene: 5. Germline CDR1 ENHRY, CDR2 SYGVKD. Written as DNA, the CDR3 is TGTGCCATCAGTGACAACAGGGGTATCCAAGAGACCCAGTACTTC. Translation gives CAISDNRGIQETQYF.

The CDR3 is CASSLAGQGLNTEAFF. The CDR3 region has the DNA TGTGCCAGCAGCTTAGCGGGACAGGGCCTGAACACTGAAGCTTTCTTT. The chain carries TRBV7-9 and TRBJ1-1, with 9 bases lining up with TRBD1. There are 16 residues in the CDR3. Losses at the gene ends were 0 bases for V and 0 bases for J; bases not matched to a gene: 2. Per the germline V gene, CDR1 is SEHNR and CDR2 is FQNEAQ (reference sequence).

The chain recombines TRBV2 with TRBJ1-3; D may be TRBD1 (5 bases). V was shortened by 6 bases and J by 0 bases, with 15 bases between the two germline ends. Germline V CDR1 and CDR2: SNHLY, FYNNEI. CDR3 length: 16 residues. CDR3 residues: CASSQNAGLSGNTIYF. Written as DNA, the CDR3 is TGTGCCAGCAGCCAAAACGCGGGACTCTCTGGAAACACCATATATTTT.

This clonotype was detected a few times. The genes are TRBV5-1 and TRBJ2-4; 13 nucleotides align to TRBD2. V lost 4 bases and J lost 1; bases outside the gene matches: 2. Germline lookup yields CDR1 SGHRS and CDR2 YFSETQ. The CDR3 sequence is 16 residues long. Here the CDR3 reads CASSAGLAGAKNIQYF. Here the CDR3 DNA reads TGCGCCAGCAGCGCGGGACTAGCGGGGGCCAAAAACATTCAGTACTTC. Together with reference TRBV5-1 and TRBJ2-4, the CDR3 gives the full variable domain: KAGVTQTPRYLIKTRGQQVTLSCSPISGHRSVSWYQQTPGQGLQFLFEYFSETQRNKGNFPGRFSGRQFSNSRSEMNVSTLELGDSALYLCASSAGLAGAKNIQYFGAGTRLSVL.

This clonotype was counted between two and nine times. The chain employs TRBV20-1 and TRBJ2-3, with D perhaps matching TRBD2 (5 bases). V was shortened by 0 bases and J by 2 bases, with 12 bases between the two germline ends. This CDR3 region has 15 residues. From germline, CDR1 is DFQATT and CDR2 SNEGSKA (reference sequence). CDR3 DNA sequence: TGCAGTGCTAGAGATTTCGGGGATTACACAGATACGCAGTATTTT. It codes for CSARDFGDYTDTQYF.

This clonotype has more than one count but fewer than ten. The chain is built from TRBV9 and TRBJ2-7, with 11 bases identical to TRBD2. Germline assignment: CDR1 SGDLS and CDR2 YYNGEE. V was pared by 0 bases and J by 2 bases, with 10 bases of the junction left unmatched. The CDR3 runs to 18 residues. In nucleotides, the CDR3 is TGTGCCAGCAGCGTAGGATCGGATCTAGCGGGGGGCGCCTACGAGCAGTACTTC. Translated: CASSVGSDLAGGAYEQYF.

In the case of this clonotype: The junction does not match germline at one end; this may be a read error. The V gene is TRBV2, the J gene TRBJ1-4; 7 bases align to TRBD1. The CDR3 is made up of 15 amino acids. Germline lookup yields CDR1 SNHLY and CDR2 FYNNEI. DNA for the CDR3: TGTACCAGCAGTGAAGGGGACAGCCCTAATGAAAAACTGTTTTTT. Residues: CTSSEGDSPNEKLFF.

This clonotype was seen a handful of times. V usage is TRBV6-6 and J usage is TRBJ2-5; no clear D gene. Deletions cut 3 bases from V and 4 bases from J, with 6 bases between. Germline CDR1 reads MNHNY; CDR2 reads SVGAGI (reference sequence). This CDR3 region has 12 residues. Written as DNA, the CDR3 is TGTGCCAGCAGTTATCGACTAGAGACCCAGTACTTC. Its protein is CASSYRLETQYF.

The chain has TRBV13 and TRBJ2-1, with TRBD1 as a possible D gene (5 bases). CDR1 and CDR2 from the germline V gene are PRHDT and FYEKMQ (reference sequence). Trimming removed 5 bases from V and 12 bases from J, with 20 bases in between. This CDR3 comprises 14 residues. The DNA of the CDR3 is TGTGCCAGCAGCATACGGACAAGGTTTAGAGGGCAGTTCTTC. Its translation: CASSIRTRFRGQFF.

This clonotype was detected only a few times. V is TRBV9 and J is TRBJ2-5; D remains ambiguous. The J call may be mistaken, given a closer DNA end match to TRBJ2-7. From germline, CDR1 is SGDLS and CDR2 YYNGEE. The CDR3 totals 13 residues. CDR3 in DNA: TGTGCCAGCAGCGTAGCTCATGGATACGAGCAGTACTTC. Its translation: CASSVAHGYEQYF.

The gene calls are TRBV27 and TRBJ2-7; TRBD2 agrees at 12 bases. CDR3 length: 13 amino acids. Germline lookup yields CDR1 MNHEY and CDR2 SMNVEV (reference sequence). The ends lost 10 bases at V and 6 bases at J; junction bases unmatched: 7. The CDR3 DNA is TGTGCCACCAGACTAGCGGGAGTGGGCGAGCAGTACTTC. This gives the protein CATRLAGVGEQYF.

CDR3 sequence: CASSPPGTVIDYTF. Here the CDR3 DNA reads TGTGCCAGCAGCCCTCCCGGGACAGTCATTGACTACACCTTC. The rearrangement links TRBV6-6 to TRBJ1-2; 7 nucleotides match TRBD1. The CDR3 has 14 residues. The J segment lost 10 bases and the V segment lost 6 bases, leaving 14 bases of the junction unmatched. Germline CDR1 and CDR2: MNHNY and SVGAGI (reference sequence).

The chain carries TRBV3-1 and TRBJ2-5; D might be TRBD2 (6 bases). The closer fit of TRBJ2-1 to the DNA end suggests the J call may be wrong. Germline CDR1 LGHDT, CDR2 YNNKEL (reference sequence). The CDR3 sequence is 11 residues long. DNA of the CDR3: TGTGCCAGCAAACAGGAGGGTGAGCAGTTCTTC. As protein: CASKQEGEQFF.

This clonotype was detected only a few times. The chain couples TRBV13 to TRBJ2-7; 9 bases match TRBD2. Germline trimming cut 5 bases from V and 5 bases from J; bases unmatched to any gene: 13. Germline CDR1 and CDR2: PRHDT and FYEKMQ (reference sequence). CDR3 length: 16 residues. CDR3 sequence (DNA): TGTGCCAGCAGCCCCCAGGCGGGGGGGTACCCCAACGAGCAGTACTTC. Amino acid sequence: CASSPQAGGYPNEQYF.

The chain couples TRBV29-1 to TRBJ2-5; D is uncertain. The CDR3 contains 11 residues. CDR1 and CDR2 (germline): SQVTM, ANQGSEA. The CDR3 nucleotides are TGCAACGTGATTCCTCCGGAGACCCAGTACTTC. Translating it yields CNVIPPETQYF.